A selection of T cell receptor beta chains follows, all from one sample in a study of blood T cell repertoires in COVID-19. Repertoires were generated with immunoSEQ multiplex PCR, while TCRdb's copy carries only in-frame clones and drops some. The sample lists around 130,000 clones; approximately 80% were seen once. The sample consisted of peripheral blood. The receptors shown here come from a woman aged 60-75 years with acute or convalescent COVID-19. CDR3s include the opening cysteine and the closing phenylalanine or tryptophan. Each record gives: clone size, D gene, V gene, CDR3 length, J gene, CDR3 DNA, CDR3 protein. D genes are given only for firm matches. Clone sizes are given selectively: once, few, many, or a class where the clone is expanded.

.,TRBD2,TRBV28,17,TRBJ2-5,TGTGCCAGCAGTCCCGGGACTAGCGGGGGGTACCAAGAGACCCAGTACTTC,CASSPGTSGGYQETQYF
.,TRBD1,TRBV10-3,16,TRBJ1-1,TGTGCCATCCGCCGAGGGGGACAGGGGGCTGACACTGAAGCTTTCTTT,CAIRRGGQGADTEAFF
once,TRBD1,TRBV2,15,TRBJ2-7,TGTGCCAGCAGTGATAGACAGGGTTCGGGCCACGAGCAGTACTTC,CASSDRQGSGHEQYF
.,.,TRBV5-1,14,TRBJ2-1,TGCGCCAGCAGCATGCTGGCTCAGGGAAATGAGCAGTTCTTC,CASSMLAQGNEQFF
.,.,TRBV29-1,15,TRBJ1-2,TGCAGCGTTGTGCCCCCCTGGGACTCAGGAAATGGCTACACCTTC,CSVVPPWDSGNGYTF
.,TRBD1,TRBV30,14,TRBJ1-2,TGTGCCTGGAGTTCAGGGGGTTCTAACTATGGCTACACCTTC,CAWSSGGSNYGYTF
.,.,TRBV4-1,16,TRBJ1-1,TGCGCCAGCAGCCAAGATCTGGTCAGGGGAAGCACTGAAGCTTTCTTT,CASSQDLVRGSTEAFF
.,.,TRBV6-5,15,TRBJ1-6,TGTGCCAGCAGTTCCGCGGAGGGGCATAATTCACCCCTCCACTTT,CASSSAEGHNSPLHF
few,.,TRBV19,16,TRBJ1-1,TGTGCCAGTAGGACTAAATCGACGGGAGGGAACACTGAAGCTTTCTTT,CASRTKSTGGNTEAFF
.,TRBD1,TRBV18,15,TRBJ1-1,TGTGCCAGCTCACCACCGACAGGGAAGTTCACTGAAGCTTTCTTT,CASSPPTGKFTEAFF
.,TRBD1,TRBV18,12,TRBJ1-1,TGTGCCAGCTCACTCCCGGACAGGGAAGCTTTCTTT,CASSLPDREAFF
.,.,TRBV27,17,TRBJ2-1,TGTGCCAGCAGTTTAGGGGGCTTAGCGGGTAACTACAATGAGCAGTTCTTC,CASSLGGLAGNYNEQFF
.,TRBD1,TRBV5-4,13,TRBJ1-2,TGTGCCAGCAGCTTGGACAGGGGAAGGGGCTACACCTTC,CASSLDRGRGYTF
once,.,TRBV19,15,TRBJ1-5,TGTGCCAGTACAGCTAGAGGGGGTAGCAATCAGCCCCAGCATTTT,CASTARGGSNQPQHF
once,.,TRBV29-1,13,TRBJ1-3,TGCAGCGTCCAGGTTTACTCTGGAAACACCATATATTTT,CSVQVYSGNTIYF
.,.,TRBV7-3,13,TRBJ1-5,TGTGCCAGCAGTACAGGACCCAATCAGCCCCAGCATTTT,CASSTGPNQPQHF
.,TRBD1,TRBV24-1,15,TRBJ2-3,TGTGCCACCAGTGGTCCGGGACAGAACACAGATACGCAGTATTTT,CATSGPGQNTDTQYF
.,.,TRBV2,13,TRBJ1-2,TGTGCCACCCCAGGGAGGCCAGGATATGGCTACACCTTC,CATPGRPGYGYTF
.,.,TRBV28,14,TRBJ1-1,TGTGCCAGCAGTTTGGGCAGGGGAAACACTGAAGCTTTCTTT,CASSLGRGNTEAFF
.,.,TRBV9,14,TRBJ1-2,TGTGCCAGCACCCCAGGGTTGTATGACTATGGCTACACCTTC,CASTPGLYDYGYTF